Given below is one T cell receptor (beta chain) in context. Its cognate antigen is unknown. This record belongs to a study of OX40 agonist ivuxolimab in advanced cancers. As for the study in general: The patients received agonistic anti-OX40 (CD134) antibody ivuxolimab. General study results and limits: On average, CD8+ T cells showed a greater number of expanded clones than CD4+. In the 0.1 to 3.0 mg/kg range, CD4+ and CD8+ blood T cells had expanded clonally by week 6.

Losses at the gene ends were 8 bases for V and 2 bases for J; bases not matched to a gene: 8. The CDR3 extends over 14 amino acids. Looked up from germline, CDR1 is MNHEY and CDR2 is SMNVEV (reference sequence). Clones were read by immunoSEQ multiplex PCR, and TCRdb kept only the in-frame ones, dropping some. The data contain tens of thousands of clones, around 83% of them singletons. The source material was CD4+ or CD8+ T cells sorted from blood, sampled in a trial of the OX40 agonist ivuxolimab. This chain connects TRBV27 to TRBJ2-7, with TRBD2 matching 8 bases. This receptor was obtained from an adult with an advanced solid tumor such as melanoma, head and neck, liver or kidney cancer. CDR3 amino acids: CASHPGTSPYEQYF. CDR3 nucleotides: TGTGCCAGCCACCCCGGGACTAGTCCCTACGAGCAGTACTTC.